This TCR beta chain was found in a study of OX40 agonist ivuxolimab in advanced cancers. Produced via immunoSEQ multiplex PCR; TCRdb's table is partial and in-frame only. The sample has about 130,000 clones, approximately 94% seen once; the top ten hold over 0.8%. Germline CDR1 is SGHTA and CDR2 is FQGNSA. This CDR3 has 16 amino acids. Deletions cut 5 bases from V and 5 bases from J, with 21 bases between. This TCR derives from an adult with an advanced solid tumor such as melanoma, head and neck, liver or kidney cancer. The chain employs TRBV7-2 and TRBJ1-2, with D tentatively TRBD1 (6 bases). The source was CD4+ or CD8+ T cells sorted from blood, collected in a trial of the OX40 agonist ivuxolimab. The CDR3 reads CASSLGGRAGTYGYTF. Here the CDR3 DNA reads TGTGCCAGCAGCCTCGGAGGGCGAGCAGGGACATATGGCTACACCTTC.